This TCR beta chain was documented in a study of T-cell reconstitution after alpha-beta-depleted transplantation in children. Study-level findings and limits: At one year after transplant, newly produced T cells mostly accounted for T-cell counts and diversity. Some patients' high day-60 TCRbeta diversity was traced to surviving recipient T cells and thymic progenitors. Expanded clones from the graft, numbering several hundred, reportedly supplied alpha-beta T cells about two months after transplant.

In its sample, this clonotype was seen many times. Its antigen is unknown. Preparation of the TCRbeta library used unique molecular identifiers. TCRdb used MiXCR to reprocess the PCR reads, holding one entry per CDR3 protein. The table lists 240,000 or so distinct CDR3 sequences, roughly 8.2% of them singletons. The V gene lost 3 bases and the J gene lost 3 bases, with 6 bases spanning the gap. Germline CDR1 reads SGHAT; CDR2 reads FQNNGV. The CDR3 covers 12 residues. This specimen was PBMCs, mostly from graft donor cells, taken 180 days after TCRalphabeta/CD19-depleted stem cell transplant. The origin of this receptor is a male patient aged 10-17 years who had a stem cell transplant for acute lymphoblastic leukemia, so the T cells may come from the graft donor. The chain has TRBV11-2 and TRBJ2-7, with no clear D. CDR3 bases: TGTGCCAGCAGCTTCAATAACTACGAGCAGTACTTC. It specifies CASSFNNYEQYF.